This TCR beta chain appears in the sequencing data of a study of tumor-infiltrating lymphocytes in localized non-small cell lung cancer. Across the study: Tumor tissue and non-adjacent uninvolved lung came from each patient.

The method was immunoSEQ multiplex PCR; TCRdb's version includes in-frame clones alone and lacks a portion of them. The sample carries about 9,300 clones, about 80% recorded once. The V segment lost 4 bases and the J segment 4 bases; nucleotides outside the gene matches: 2. Germline assignment: CDR1 WSHSY and CDR2 SAAADI. There are 15 residues in the CDR3. General study findings and limits: Not all patients were TCR sequenced, owing to tissue quantity.

A note on this clone: The antigen remains undetermined.

This clonotype was obtained from a human donor with non-small cell lung cancer. Sequenced input: uninvolved lung tissue not adjacent to the tumor. J is TRBJ2-1 and V is TRBV10-2, with 12 nucleotides matching TRBD2. The CDR3 spells CASSGTSGIYNEQFF. For the CDR3, the DNA is TGCGCCAGCAGTGGGACTAGCGGGATATACAATGAGCAGTTCTTC.